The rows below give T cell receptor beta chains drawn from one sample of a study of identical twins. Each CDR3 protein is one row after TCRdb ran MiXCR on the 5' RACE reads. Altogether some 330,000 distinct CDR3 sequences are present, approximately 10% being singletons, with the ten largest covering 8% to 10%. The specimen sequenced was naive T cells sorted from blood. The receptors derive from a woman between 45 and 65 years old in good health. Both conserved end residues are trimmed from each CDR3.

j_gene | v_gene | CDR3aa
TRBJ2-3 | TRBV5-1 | ASRLGTGSTDTQY
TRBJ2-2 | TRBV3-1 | ASSQWFGTGELF
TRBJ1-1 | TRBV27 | ASRYGTGVTEAF
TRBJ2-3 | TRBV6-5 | ASRLLAGGSDTQY
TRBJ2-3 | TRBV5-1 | ASSLGGAHPNTQY
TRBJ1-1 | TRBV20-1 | SAPNAEIMNTEAF
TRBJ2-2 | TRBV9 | ASSVGLATGELF
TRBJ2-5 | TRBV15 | ATSRDRTSVETQY
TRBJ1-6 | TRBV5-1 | ASRREGGNSPLH
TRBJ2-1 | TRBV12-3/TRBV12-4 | ASSLNDRATDEQF
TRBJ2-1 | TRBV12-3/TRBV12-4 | ASSLGPLLGLALHNEQF
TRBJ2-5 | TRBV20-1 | SARALRGPPETQY
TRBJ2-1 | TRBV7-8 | ASSYRRDSHNEQF
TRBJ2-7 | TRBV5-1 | ASSLEGYYEQY
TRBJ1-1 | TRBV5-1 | ASSPGYTEAF
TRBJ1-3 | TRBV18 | ASSPLPDSRNTIY
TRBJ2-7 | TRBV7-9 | ASSSSTRNYEQY
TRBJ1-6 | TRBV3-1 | ASSQSDGRGSPLH
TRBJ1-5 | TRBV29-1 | SVELPGRQGPQH
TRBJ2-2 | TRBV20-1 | SARSTLDTGELF
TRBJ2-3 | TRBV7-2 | ASSLELAGGRGSTDTQY
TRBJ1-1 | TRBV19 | ASSTTGNPILNTEAF
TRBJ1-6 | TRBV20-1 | SAHSGYYNSPLH
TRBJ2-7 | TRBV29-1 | SVGVGASEQY
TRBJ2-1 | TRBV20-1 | SARESSYNEQF
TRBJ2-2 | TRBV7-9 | ASSSSNRPGELF
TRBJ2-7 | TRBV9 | ASSPGPFSYEQY
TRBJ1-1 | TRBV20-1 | SAGRLATEAF
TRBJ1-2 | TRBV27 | ASSFLGQGRWFNYGYT
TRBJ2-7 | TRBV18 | ASSPQSSYEQY
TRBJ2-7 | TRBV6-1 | ASSEGLASDYEQY
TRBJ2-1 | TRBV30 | AWSRGLANNEQF
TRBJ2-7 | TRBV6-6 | ASRGAGFKYEQY
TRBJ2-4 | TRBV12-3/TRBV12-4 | ASSLRATSKNIQY
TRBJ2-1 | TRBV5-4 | ASSLTSLRPEQF
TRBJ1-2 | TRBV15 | ATSGAGLYGYT
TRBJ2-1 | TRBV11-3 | ASGREDGEQF
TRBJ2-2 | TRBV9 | ASSAGDTGELF
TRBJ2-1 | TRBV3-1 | ASSQIERLAGDNEQF
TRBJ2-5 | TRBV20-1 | SATGTGKETQY
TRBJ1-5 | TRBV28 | ASSVGVRRGNQPQH
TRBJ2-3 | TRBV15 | ATSRDRRSDTQY
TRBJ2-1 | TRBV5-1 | ASSAGKPPDEQF